This T cell receptor beta chain was sequenced for a study of cytomegalovirus exposure and HLA in healthy donors. General study results and limits: TCR clusters originating in the first cohort tended to co-occur in the 120 validation repertoires, according to a later analysis. Rarity characterized most TCR sequences, yet some public TCRs appeared in many donors. The study flagged 150 to 200 TCR beta chains as cytomegalovirus-associated.

Notes on this clone: Its antigen remains unknown.

Produced via immunoSEQ multiplex PCR; TCRdb's table is partial and in-frame only. The sample records approximately 190,000 clones, 80% to 90% being singletons. The length of the CDR3 is 14 residues. Per the germline V gene, CDR1 is MNHNS and CDR2 is SASEGT. J was trimmed by 8 bases and V by 10 bases; bases with no gene match: 14. The rearrangement links TRBV6-1 to TRBJ2-1; 7 bases fit TRBD1. The sequencing sample was made of PBMCs. The origin of this receptor is a woman aged 25-40 years in good health and CMV-seropositive. CDR3 loop: CATLGDSSGDEQFF. The CDR3, as DNA: TGTGCCACCCTAGGGGACAGCTCTGGGGATGAGCAGTTCTTC.